The entry below describes one TCR beta chain. Its antigen is currently unknown. The time point here: pre-treatment sample, taken before nivolumab and TIL therapy. Stage 4 NSCLC adults joined between late 2017 and January 2020. These data are taken from a study of TIL therapy for anti-PD-1-resistant metastatic lung cancer. About the research overall: Tumors carried a median 1.5 non-synonymous mutations per megabase.

Study outcomes and limitations: Patients were highly selected, enriched for treatment-naive, never-smoker and oncogene-addicted cases.

The immunoSEQ assay was v3. Profiling relied on immunoSEQ multiplex PCR, and the TCRdb table lists in-frame clones only, not all of them. The sample includes tens of thousands of clones, around nine tenths of them seen just once. Trimming removed 4 bases at V and 1 base at J, with 20 bases between. Germline CDR1 SGHNT, CDR2 YYREEE (reference sequence). The CDR3 extends over 18 amino acids. The genes are TRBV5-4 and TRBJ2-2, with a weak D call TRBD1 (6 bases). Sequenced material: blood, taken at baseline. This clonotype was sampled from a person aged 25 to 80 with non-small cell lung cancer. The DNA of the CDR3 is TGTGCCAGCAGCCCCCCCAGTAGTACGGGACAGAACACCGGGGAGCTGTTTTTT. This encodes CASSPPSSTGQNTGELFF.